This entry lists 9 T cell receptor beta chains sequenced from one sample in a study of OX40 agonist ivuxolimab in advanced cancers. Library preparation employed the immunoSEQ multiplex PCR assay. Sourced from immuneACCESS, this table was stored by TCRdb with only in-frame sequences that have V and J called. A share of the clones is absent; for the studies checked, an unresolved V gene accounts for under half, and the remainder has no known explanation. This sample lists about 50,000 clones; approximately 89% were detected once. The leading ten clones occupy 6% to 7% of the sample. The sequencing here drew on CD4+ or CD8+ T cells sorted from blood, taken in a trial of the OX40 agonist ivuxolimab. The origin of the receptors is an adult with an advanced solid tumor such as melanoma, head and neck, liver or kidney cancer.

The chain is built from TRBV27 and TRBJ1-1; D call uncertain. The CDR3 extends over 12 amino acids. Germline V gene sequence: CDR1 MNHEY, CDR2 SMNVEV (reference sequence). Trimming removed 3 bases from V and 8 bases from J, with 10 bases in between. The CDR3 is CASSFGRSEAFF. CDR3 in DNA: TGTGCCAGCAGTTTTGGGCGTTCAGAAGCTTTCTTT.

The chain joins TRBV9 to TRBJ1-3; unclear D gene. Looked up from germline, CDR1 is SGDLS and CDR2 is YYNGEE. V lost 0 bases, J lost 0 bases, and 10 bases lay in between. CDR3 size: 16 residues. CDR3 nucleotides: TGTGCCAGCAGCGTAGATTGGGGTAGCTCTGGAAACACCATATATTTT. It translates to CASSVDWGSSGNTIYF.

The chain combines TRBV4-3 with TRBJ2-7; D is possibly TRBD1 (6 bases). CDR1 and CDR2 (germline): LGHNA, YSLEER. CDR3 length: 14 amino acids. Trimming shortened V by 2 bases and J by 2 bases, and 10 bases separated the two germline ends. CDR3 amino acids: CASSQSGAPYEQYF. DNA of the CDR3: TGCGCCAGCAGCCAATCAGGGGCCCCCTACGAGCAGTACTTC.

The J gene is TRBJ2-5, the V gene TRBV27, with D possibly TRBD2 on 5 matching bases. Germline V gene lookup returns CDR1 MNHEY and CDR2 SMNVEV (reference sequence). Trimming removed 2 bases at V and 4 bases at J, with 17 bases between. This CDR3 has 16 residues. In nucleotides, the CDR3 is TGTGCCAGCAGTTTAGAGGGCAGTGGCGGCTTAGAGACCCAGTACTTC. It codes for CASSLEGSGGLETQYF.

This clone has a handful of counts. The rearrangement uses TRBV19 and TRBJ1-1; a weak D match, TRBD1 (6 bases). This CDR3 comprises 12 residues. V gave up 1 base and J gave up 10 bases, with 10 bases separating them. Germline-derived CDR1 and CDR2 are LNHDA and SQIVND (reference sequence). CDR3 DNA sequence: TGTGCCAGTAGTATAGGAGTAGGGGGAGCTTTCTTT. Protein product: CASSIGVGGAFF.

This sequence joins TRBV19 and TRBJ2-5, with TRBD2 matching 13 bases. This CDR3 has 16 amino acids. The junction had 8 bases not matched to a gene; V was cut back by 5 bases and J by 5 bases. Germline V gene data show CDR1 as LNHDA and CDR2 as SQIVND (reference sequence). This chain's CDR3 is CASSQLAGGRRETQYF. The CDR3 nucleotides read TGTGCCAGTAGTCAACTAGCGGGGGGGCGACGGGAGACCCAGTACTTC.

The V gene is TRBV13, the J gene TRBJ2-7; 7 positions match TRBD2. CDR3 length: 16 residues. Germline CDR1 and CDR2: PRHDT and FYEKMQ (reference sequence). Trimming cost V 5 bases and J 1 base; bases outside gene matches: 11. CDR3 in amino acids: CASSLRGASGSYEQYV. The DNA for the CDR3 is TGTGCCAGCAGCCTCCGCGGGGCTAGCGGTTCCTACGAGCAGTACGTC.

J is TRBJ2-3 and V is TRBV4-3; D possibly corresponds to TRBD2 (6 bases). The V gene lost 0 bases and the J gene lost 2 bases, with 18 bases spanning the gap. Germline loops: CDR1 LGHNA, CDR2 YSLEER. The CDR3 covers 18 residues. CDR3 in amino acids: CASSQDPDFAGITDTQYF. As DNA, the CDR3 is TGCGCCAGCAGCCAAGACCCGGACTTTGCGGGAATCACAGATACGCAGTATTTT.

The chain joins TRBV18 to TRBJ2-5; D not certain. Trimming pared 3 bases from V and 0 bases from J, leaving 5 bases between. The CDR3 loop spans 13 amino acids. Germline V gene sequence: CDR1 KGHSH, CDR2 LQKENI. CDR3 in DNA: TGTGCCAGCTCACCGGCGCACCAAGAGACCCAGTACTTC. Translation gives CASSPAHQETQYF.